This TCR beta chain was recovered during a study of blood T cell repertoires in COVID-19. Study context: Some COVID-19 samples were acute and others convalescent; all came from the United States, Italy and Spain. T cells, B-cell-depleted T cells, or PBMCs provided the cDNA or gDNA that served as material.

Measured with immunoSEQ multiplex PCR; TCRdb has only the in-frame clones, and not every one. The sample lists more than 200,000 clones, about 89% occurring once. V was trimmed by 0 bases and J by 0 bases, leaving 10 bases between them. The CDR3 is 17 amino acids. Germline V gene lookup returns CDR1 SGHRS and CDR2 YFSETQ. Study members were between about 18 and 95 years old and lived in 20 to 25 US regions. Recovered Cohort 3 donors showed two negative PCRs, clearance, or symptom resolution. The sequenced sample was PBMCs or T cells enriched from blood (not recorded which). The receptor's source is a woman aged 25 to 39 who had recovered from COVID-19. The rearrangement uses TRBV5-1 and TRBJ1-6; no firm D call. The CDR3 DNA is TGCGCCAGCAGCTTGGCTGGGCTAAGCTCCTATAATTCACCCCTCCACTTT. It is translated as CASSLAGLSSYNSPLHF.